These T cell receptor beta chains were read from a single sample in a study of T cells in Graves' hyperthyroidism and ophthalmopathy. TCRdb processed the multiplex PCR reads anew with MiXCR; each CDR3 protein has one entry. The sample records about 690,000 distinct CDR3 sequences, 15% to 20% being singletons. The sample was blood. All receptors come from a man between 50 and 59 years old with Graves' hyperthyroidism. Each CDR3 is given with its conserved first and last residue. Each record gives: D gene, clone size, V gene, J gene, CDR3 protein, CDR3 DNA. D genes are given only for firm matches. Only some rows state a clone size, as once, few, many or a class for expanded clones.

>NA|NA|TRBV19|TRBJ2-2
CASSIVPGNTGELFF
TGTGCCAGTAGTATAGTTCCAGGGAACACCGGGGAGCTGTTTTTT
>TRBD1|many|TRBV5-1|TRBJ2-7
CASSLTGGTYEQYF
TGTGCCAGCAGTTTGACAGGGGGCACCTACGAGCAGTACTTC
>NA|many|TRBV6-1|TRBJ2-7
CATKRDGPTHEQYF
TGTGCCACCAAAAGGGACGGCCCGACTCACGAGCAGTACTTC
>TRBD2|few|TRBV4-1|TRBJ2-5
CASSHPGREGWETQYF
TGCGCCAGCAGCCACCCCGGGCGGGAGGGATGGGAGACCCAGTACTTC
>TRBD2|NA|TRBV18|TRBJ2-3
CASSPSGRARRADTQYF
TGTGCCAGCTCACCTAGCGGGAGAGCACGAAGGGCAGATACGCAGTATTTT
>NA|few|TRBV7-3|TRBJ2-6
CASSPARQALLLGANVLTF
TGTGCCAGCAGCCCAGCTAGACAGGCTCTCTTGTTGGGGGCCAACGTCCTGACTTTC
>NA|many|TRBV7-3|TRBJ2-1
CASSSQGNEQFF
TGTGCCAGCAGCTCTCAAGGCAATGAGCAGTTCTTC
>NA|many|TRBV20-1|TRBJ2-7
CSASESRHEQYF
TGCAGTGCTAGCGAGAGTCGCCACGAGCAGTACTTC
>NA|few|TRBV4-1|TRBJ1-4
CASSQKQGNVREKLFF
TGCGCCAGCAGCCAAAAGCAGGGAAATGTGAGAGAAAAACTGTTTTTT
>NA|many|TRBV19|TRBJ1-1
CASSSQGNTEAFF
TGTGCCAGCAGCTCTCAGGGGAACACTGAAGCTTTCTTT
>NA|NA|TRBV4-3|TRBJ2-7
CASSQAGFGAGVSYEQYF
TGCGCCAGCAGCCAAGCTGGCTTTGGAGCGGGTGTCTCCTACGAGCAGTACTTC
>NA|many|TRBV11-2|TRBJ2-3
CASSLLVSRTDTQYF
TGTGCCAGCAGCCTCCTAGTTTCCCGCACAGATACGCAGTATTTT
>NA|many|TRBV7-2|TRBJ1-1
CASSPRQMNTEAFF
TGTGCCAGCAGCCCGCGACAGATGAACACTGAAGCTTTCTTT
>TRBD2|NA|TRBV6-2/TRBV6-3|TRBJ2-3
CASSQRRERGDTQYF
TGTGCCAGCAGTCAACGGCGGGAGCGTGGAGATACGCAGTATTTT
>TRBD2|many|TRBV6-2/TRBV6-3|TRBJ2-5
CASSYSTQAGTSGRETQYF
TGTGCCAGCAGTTACTCGACACAGGCCGGGACTAGCGGGAGAGAGACCCAGTACTTC
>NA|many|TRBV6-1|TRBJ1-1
CASSPSGTEAFF
TGTGCCAGCAGTCCCTCAGGGACTGAAGCTTTCTTT
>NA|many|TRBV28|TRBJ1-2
CASRLGGEWVYTF
TGTGCCAGCAGACTAGGGGGAGAGTGGGTCTACACCTTC
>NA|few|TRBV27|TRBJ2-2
CASRRANTGELFF
TGTGCCAGCAGGAGGGCCAACACCGGGGAGCTGTTTTTT
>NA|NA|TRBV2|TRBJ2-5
CASTTLERETQYF
TGTGCCAGCACGACCTTGGAGCGCGAGACCCAGTACTTC
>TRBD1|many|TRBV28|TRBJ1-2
CASTQGGAISGYTF
TGTGCCAGCACACAGGGGGGGGCAATAAGTGGCTACACCTTC
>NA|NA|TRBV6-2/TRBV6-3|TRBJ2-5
CASSSFLTGLQSGTQYF
TGTGCCAGCAGTTCCTTCTTAACGGGCCTTCAATCTGGGACCCAGTACTTC
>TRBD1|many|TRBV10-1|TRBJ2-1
CASGKSPGQGGSYNEQFF
TGCGCCAGCGGTAAATCGCCTGGACAGGGGGGTTCCTACAATGAGCAGTTCTTC